The 23 T cell receptor beta chains reported below all come from one sample, sequenced in a study of Graves' ophthalmopathy and Graves' hyperthyroidism (dated by TCRdb to 2017 to 2018). Sequenced using an Illumina HiSeq 2000. TCR beta CDR3 regions were amplified from RNA transcripts for repertoire sequencing. The first round was an RT-PCR using HTBI primers with the Qiagen OneStep RT-PCR kit, and this first round was followed by a second-round multiplex PCR, then size selection and purification. In TCRdb, the public reads were trimmed at Q25 with fastp and aligned with MiXCR, with productive beta chains retained. Each CDR3 protein appears once, grouped with its most common genes and DNA. The sample table records a few hundred thousand distinct CDR3 sequences; 15% of these occur just once. Roughly 7% of the sample belongs to the ten largest clones. Material for sequencing was peripheral blood. The receptors here all came from a woman aged 18-29 years with stable Graves' hyperthyroidism. Donor details come from another sample of the same person, matched by shared clones.

This clonotype came up many times. The V and J genes are TRBV25-1 and TRBJ2-7; no reliable D call. Per the germline V gene, CDR1 is MGHDK and CDR2 is SYGVNS. CDR3 length equals 12 residues. V shed 3 bases and J shed 2 bases, with 5 bases lying between them. In nucleotides, the CDR3 is TGTGCCAGCAGTGATCTACCCTACGAGCAGTACTTC. Translating it yields CASSDLPYEQYF.

This clonotype was recorded at least ten times. V usage is TRBV11-2 and J usage is TRBJ1-2; D may be TRBD1 (5 bases). The CDR3 is 10 amino acids. V lost 8 bases to trimming and J lost 8 bases, with 9 bases between them. The V gene's germline CDR1 is SGHAT and CDR2 FQNNGV. The CDR3 DNA reads as TGTGCCAGCGGGACGCCGGGCTACACCTTC. It yields the protein CASGTPGYTF.

The table lists this clonotype with many counts. This chain connects TRBV19 to TRBJ2-7; no definite D call. From germline, CDR1 is LNHDA and CDR2 SQIVND (reference sequence). CDR3 length: 14 amino acids. With 4 bases removed from V and 0 bases from J, the gap between germline ends came to 10 bases. CDR3 in DNA: TGTGCCAGTAGTAGTACGAGTAGCTCCTACGAGCAGTACTTC. It is translated as CASSSTSSSYEQYF.

This clonotype was picked up many times. Germline is not matched at one junction end, which may reflect a read error. The chain has TRBV6-1 and TRBJ2-4, with D possibly being TRBD2 (5 bases). The CDR3 loop spans 16 amino acids. Germline values: CDR1 MNHNS, CDR2 SASEGT. Here the CDR3 reads CASSEVQSLAKNIKYF. The DNA of the CDR3 is TGTGCCAGCAGTGAAGTCCAGTCCCTAGCCAAAAACATTAAGTACTTC.

This clonotype was counted many times. J is TRBJ1-5 and V is TRBV9, with 10 bases aligning to TRBD1. The CDR3 sequence is 12 residues long. Germline CDR1 reads SGDLS; CDR2 reads YYNGEE. Trimming cost V 7 bases and J 7 bases; bases outside gene matches: 2. CDR3 DNA: TGTGCCAGCGGGACAGGGGCACAGCCCCAGCATTTT. Its protein product is CASGTGAQPQHF.

In this sample, this clonotype turned up many times. The chain employs TRBV20-1 and TRBJ2-5; 7 nucleotides line up with TRBD2. Trimming at V came to 1 base and at J to 7 bases, leaving 6 bases not matched to a gene. The germline CDR1 and CDR2 sequences are DFQATT and SNEGSKA (reference sequence). The CDR3 covers 13 residues. The CDR3 coding sequence is TGCAGTGCTAGAGTTCGGGGGGACGGGACCCAGTACTTC. Amino acids: CSARVRGDGTQYF.

In its sample, this clonotype was seen many times. V usage is TRBV7-2 and J usage is TRBJ1-6; possibly TRBD1 for D (6 bases). CDR1 is SGHTA and CDR2 is FQGNSA in the germline V gene. Trimming pared 3 bases from V and 12 bases from J, leaving 15 bases between. The CDR3 spans 14 residues. The CDR3 nucleotides are TGTGCCAGCAGCTTCGGACAGACAGGACGACCCCTCCACTTT. Protein product: CASSFGQTGRPLHF.

The chain recombines TRBV6-1 with TRBJ1-1, with 7 bases matching TRBD1. The CDR3 contains 14 residues. The germline CDR1 and CDR2 sequences are MNHNS and SASEGT. J lost 10 bases, V lost 7 bases, and 15 bases had no gene match. CDR3 residues: CASTPDRTVGAAFF. The CDR3 region has the DNA TGTGCCAGCACCCCGGACAGGACAGTCGGGGCAGCTTTCTTT.

This clonotype was seen more than once but under ten times. The rearrangement uses TRBV6-1 and TRBJ2-2; D remains ambiguous. Germline loops: CDR1 MNHNS, CDR2 SASEGT. V was cut by 6 bases and J by 1 base, with 12 bases left in between. This CDR3 spans 15 amino acids. The CDR3 coding sequence is TGTGCCAGCAGGACCACCGGGCTGAACACCGGGGAGCTGTTTTTT. As protein: CASRTTGLNTGELFF.

This clonotype was observed many times. This chain joins TRBV2 and TRBJ2-5, with D unresolved. Trimming cost V 0 bases and J 5 bases, with 19 bases left between them. Per germline, CDR1 SNHLY and CDR2 FYNNEI. The CDR3 covers 17 residues. The CDR3 DNA follows: TGTGCCAGCAGTGAAGCAAGAAAAGGCGGCCCACGGGAGACCCAGTACTTC. It specifies CASSEARKGGPRETQYF.

This clonotype was seen only a few times. This chain joins TRBV2 and TRBJ2-7; 9 nucleotides match TRBD1. With V trimmed by 7 bases and J by 2 bases, 6 bases remained unmatched. Germline CDR1 and CDR2: SNHLY and FYNNEI. CDR3 size: 14 residues. This chain's CDR3 is CASIAGQGTYEQYF. In DNA, the CDR3 is TGTGCCAGCATCGCGGGACAGGGTACCTACGAGCAGTACTTC.

This rearrangement joins TRBV4-1 to TRBJ1-1; D may be TRBD1 (5 bases). This CDR3 comprises 16 residues. The germline V gene has CDR1 MGHRA and CDR2 YSYEKL. The germline V and J ends were trimmed by 1 base and 6 bases, with 18 bases remaining between them. CDR3 nucleotides: TGCGCCAGCAGCCAAGGCTACGTGGGGGTGCGGCCTGAAGCTTTCTTT. The encoded protein is CASSQGYVGVRPEAFF.

This clonotype has ten or more counts. The V and J genes are TRBV19 and TRBJ1-2; 10 bases agree with TRBD1. Trimming cost V 5 bases and J 4 bases; bases outside gene matches: 13. The CDR3 has 17 residues. Germline lookup yields CDR1 LNHDA and CDR2 SQIVND (reference sequence). For the CDR3, the DNA is TGTGCCAGTAGTCCCCTAGAGACAGGGGGCTTTGTCTATGGCTACACCTTC. Translated, it gives CASSPLETGGFVYGYTF. Drawing the rest from reference TRBV19 and TRBJ1-2, the complete variable domain is DGGITQSPKYLFRKEGQNVTLSCEQNLNHDAMYWYRQDPGQGLRLIYYSQIVNDFQKGDIAEGYSVSREKKESFPLTVTSAQKNPTAFYLCASSPLETGGFVYGYTFGSGTRLTVV.

The V call is TRBV10-3, the J call TRBJ1-2; 7 nucleotides line up with TRBD1. CDR3 size: 16 residues. Germline V gene data show CDR1 as ENHRY and CDR2 as SYGVKD. The V and J ends lost 5 bases and 4 bases, in that order; junction bases with no gene match: 13. In DNA form, the CDR3 reads TGTGCCATCAGTTCCTCCGGGACAGCCGGATCCTATGGCTACACCTTC. It yields the protein CAISSSGTAGSYGYTF.

V and J are TRBV2 and TRBJ2-3; a weak D match, TRBD2 (6 bases). CDR1 and CDR2 from the germline V gene are SNHLY and FYNNEI. The CDR3 runs to 14 residues. V lost 4 bases, J lost 3 bases, and 11 bases lay in between. The CDR3 reads CASSGRTMTDTQYF. CDR3 bases: TGTGCCAGCAGTGGCAGGACTATGACAGATACGCAGTATTTT.

In this sample, this clonotype turned up many times. The genes are TRBV12-3 or TRBV12-4 and TRBJ1-2; 8 bases align to TRBD1. The junction had 6 bases not matched to a gene; V was cut back by 3 bases and J by 6 bases. This CDR3 comprises 14 residues. The CDR3 loop reads CASSFGQGVDGYTF. The CDR3, as DNA: TGTGCCAGCAGTTTTGGACAGGGAGTAGATGGCTACACCTTC.

This clonotype was seen ten or more times. The CDR3 loop is CASSQGRGPFGEQYF. CDR3 DNA sequence: TGTGCCAGCAGTCAGGGGCGGGGCCCCTTTGGGGAGCAGTACTTC. The V gene is TRBV12-3 or TRBV12-4, the J gene TRBJ2-7; perhaps D is TRBD1 or TRBD2 (6 bases each). V dropped 5 bases and J dropped 7 bases, with 21 bases sitting between them. The CDR3 loop spans 15 amino acids.

A few counts support this clonotype. CDR3 in amino acids: CASSREAGTQETQYF. CDR3 bases: TGTGCCAGCAGCCGAGAGGCGGGTACCCAAGAGACCCAGTACTTC. This chain links TRBV4-2 with TRBJ2-5, with D possibly matching TRBD2 (5 bases). The CDR3 contains 15 residues. V lost 4 bases to trimming and J lost 1 base, with 13 bases between them. Germline V CDR1 and CDR2: LGHNA, YNFKEQ.

This clonotype was recorded at least ten times. This chain links TRBV12-3 or TRBV12-4 with TRBJ1-5; a possible D gene is TRBD1 (6 bases). Trimming removed 4 bases from V and 2 bases from J, with 12 bases in between. CDR3 size: 15 residues. The chain's CDR3 is CASSSRGGGNQPQHF. The CDR3 DNA is TGTGCCAGCAGTTCCCGAGGGGGGGGCAATCAGCCCCAGCATTTT.

A single count supports this clonotype. This chain uses TRBV28 with TRBJ2-2; 7 positions agree with TRBD1. Unmatched junction bases numbered 8, after V lost 8 bases and J lost 5 bases. The CDR3 runs to 14 residues. CDR1 and CDR2 (germline): MDHEN, SYDVKM. This CDR3 reads CASERGQGTGELFF. DNA for the CDR3: TGTGCCAGCGAAAGGGGGCAGGGAACCGGGGAGCTGTTTTTT. The variable domain in full, with the rest retrieved from reference TRBV28 and TRBJ2-2, is DVKVTQSSRYLVKRTGEKVFLECVQDMDHENMFWYRQDPGLGLRLIYFSYDVKMKEKGDIPEGYSVSREKKERFSLILESASTNQTSMYLCASERGQGTGELFFGEGSRLTVL.

A few counts support this clonotype. The chain recombines TRBV9 with TRBJ1-6; maybe TRBD1 (6 bases). The CDR3 covers 15 residues. Trimming stripped 0 bases from V and 10 bases from J, with 14 bases between. CDR1 is SGDLS, CDR2 YYNGEE, per germline. The CDR3: CASSVEGGRGSPLHF. The CDR3 DNA sequence: TGTGCCAGCAGCGTAGAAGGGGGAAGAGGGTCACCCCTCCACTTT.

This clonotype has only a few counts. The genes are TRBV18 and TRBJ1-2, with TRBD1 matching over 8 bases. Trimming removed 4 bases from V and 4 bases from J; junction bases left unmatched: 11. The CDR3 has 16 amino acids. Germline V gene sequence: CDR1 KGHSH, CDR2 LQKENI. This CDR3 reads CASSLGQGKISYGYTF. Here the CDR3 DNA reads TGTGCCAGCTCACTAGGACAGGGTAAAATTTCCTATGGCTACACCTTC.

This clonotype was recorded at least ten times. The V call is TRBV20-1, the J call TRBJ1-1; 12 bases fit TRBD1. Germline V lookup: CDR1 DFQATT, CDR2 SNEGSKA (reference sequence). The CDR3 is 14 amino acids. V lost 3 bases and J lost 7; bases outside the gene matches: 6. In DNA, the CDR3 is TGCAGTGCTAGGTGGGACAGGGGGCTGAATGAAGCTTTCTTT. This gives the protein CSARWDRGLNEAFF.